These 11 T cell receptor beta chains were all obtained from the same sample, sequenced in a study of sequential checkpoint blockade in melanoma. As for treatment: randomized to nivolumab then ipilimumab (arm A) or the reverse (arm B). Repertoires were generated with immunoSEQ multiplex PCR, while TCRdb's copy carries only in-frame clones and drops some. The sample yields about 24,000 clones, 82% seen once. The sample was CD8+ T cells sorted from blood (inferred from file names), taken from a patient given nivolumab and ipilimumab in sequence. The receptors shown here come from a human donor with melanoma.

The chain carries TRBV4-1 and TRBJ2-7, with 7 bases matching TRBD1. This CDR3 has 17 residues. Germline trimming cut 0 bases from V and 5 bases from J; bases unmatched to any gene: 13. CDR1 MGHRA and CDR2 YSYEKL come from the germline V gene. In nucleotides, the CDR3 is TGCGCCAGCAGCCAAGATGTGGCAGGGGGTGTATTGGACGAGCAGTACTTC. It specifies CASSQDVAGGVLDEQYF.

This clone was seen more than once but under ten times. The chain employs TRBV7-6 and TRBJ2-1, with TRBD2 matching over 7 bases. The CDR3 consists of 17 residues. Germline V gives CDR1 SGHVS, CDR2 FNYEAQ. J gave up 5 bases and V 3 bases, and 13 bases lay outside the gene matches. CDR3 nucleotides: TGTGCCAGCAGCTTCATTTCTCTCGGGACTACCAACAATGAGCAGTTCTTC. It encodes CASSFISLGTTNNEQFF.

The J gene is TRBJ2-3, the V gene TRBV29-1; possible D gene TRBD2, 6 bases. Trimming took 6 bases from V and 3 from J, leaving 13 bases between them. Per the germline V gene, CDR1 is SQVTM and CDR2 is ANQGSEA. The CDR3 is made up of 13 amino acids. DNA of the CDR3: TGCAGCGTCGCGACGGGAGTAACAGATACGCAGTATTTT. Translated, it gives CSVATGVTDTQYF.

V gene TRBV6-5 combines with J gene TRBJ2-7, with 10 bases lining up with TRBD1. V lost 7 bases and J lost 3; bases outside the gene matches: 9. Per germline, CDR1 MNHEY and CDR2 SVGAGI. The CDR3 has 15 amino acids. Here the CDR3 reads CASKHRDRGLYEQYF. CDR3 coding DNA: TGTGCCAGCAAACACCGGGACAGGGGCCTCTACGAGCAGTACTTC.

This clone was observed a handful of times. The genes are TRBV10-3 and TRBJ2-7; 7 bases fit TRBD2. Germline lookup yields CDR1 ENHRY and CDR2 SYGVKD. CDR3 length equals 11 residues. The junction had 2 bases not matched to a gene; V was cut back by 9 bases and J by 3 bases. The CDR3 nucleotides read TGTGCCATAAGGACTAGCTACGAGCAGTACTTC. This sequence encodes CAIRTSYEQYF.

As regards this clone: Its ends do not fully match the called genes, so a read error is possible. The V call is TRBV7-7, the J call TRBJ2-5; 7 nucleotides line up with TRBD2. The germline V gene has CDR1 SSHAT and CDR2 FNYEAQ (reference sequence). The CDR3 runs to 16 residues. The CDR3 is CASSQGAGAISETQYF. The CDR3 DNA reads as TGTGCTAGCAGCCAAGGCGCGGGAGCCATATCGGAGACCCAGTACTTC.

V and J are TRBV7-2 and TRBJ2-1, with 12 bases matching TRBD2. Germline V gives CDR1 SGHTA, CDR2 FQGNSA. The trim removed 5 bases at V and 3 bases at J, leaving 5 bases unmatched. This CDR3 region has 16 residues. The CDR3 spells CASSPQLAGGYNEQFF. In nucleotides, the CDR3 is TGTGCCAGCAGCCCCCAACTAGCGGGAGGCTACAATGAGCAGTTCTTC.

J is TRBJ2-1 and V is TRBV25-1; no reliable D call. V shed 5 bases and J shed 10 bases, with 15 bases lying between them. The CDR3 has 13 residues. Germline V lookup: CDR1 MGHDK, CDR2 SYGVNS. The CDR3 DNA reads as TGTGCCAGCAGTCGAGGAGTCTCCTGGGAGCAGTTCTTC. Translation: CASSRGVSWEQFF.

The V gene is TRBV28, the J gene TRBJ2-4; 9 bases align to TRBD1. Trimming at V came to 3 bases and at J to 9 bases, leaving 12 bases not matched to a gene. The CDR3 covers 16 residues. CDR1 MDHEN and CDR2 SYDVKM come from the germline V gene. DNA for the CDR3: TGTGCCAGCAGTTTGCCGACAGGGGGTGGAGGGGGCATTCAGTACTTC. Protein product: CASSLPTGGGGGIQYF. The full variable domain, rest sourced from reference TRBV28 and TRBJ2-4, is DVKVTQSSRYLVKRTGEKVFLECVQDMDHENMFWYRQDPGLGLRLIYFSYDVKMKEKGDIPEGYSVSREKKERFSLILESASTNQTSMYLCASSLPTGGGGGIQYFGAGTRLSVL.

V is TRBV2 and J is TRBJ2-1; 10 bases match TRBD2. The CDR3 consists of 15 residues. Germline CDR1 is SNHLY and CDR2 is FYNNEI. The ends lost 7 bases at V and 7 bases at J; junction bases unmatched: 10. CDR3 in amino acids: CASKAASGSLNEQFF. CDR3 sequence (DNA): TGTGCCAGCAAGGCGGCTAGCGGGAGTCTGAATGAGCAGTTCTTC.

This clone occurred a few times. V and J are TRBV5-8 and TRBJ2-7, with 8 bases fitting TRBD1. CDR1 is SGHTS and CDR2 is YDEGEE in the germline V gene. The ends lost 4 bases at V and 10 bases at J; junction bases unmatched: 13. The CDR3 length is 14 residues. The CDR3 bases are TGTGCCAGCAGCAAAACCAGGACAGGGCTTTTTCAGTACTTC. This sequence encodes CASSKTRTGLFQYF. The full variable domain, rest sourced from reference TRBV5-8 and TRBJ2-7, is EAGVTQSPTHLIKTRGQQATLRCSPISGHTSVYWYQQALGLGLQFLLWYDEGEERNRGNFPPRFSGRQFPNYSSELNVNALELEDSALYLCASSKTRTGLFQYFGPGTRLTVT.